A selection of T cell receptor beta chains follows, all from one sample in a study of graft-versus-host responses after intestinal transplantation. Data came from immunoSEQ multiplex PCR; TCRdb stores just in-frame clones and leaves some out. The sample has more than 30,000 clones, 87% seen once. This specimen was ileum tissue, taken around 200 days after intestinal transplant. Every receptor here comes from a human patient who received an intestinal transplant, so some T cells may come from the graft donor. Both conserved end residues are part of each CDR3. The D gene is left open where the match is weak. Clone size, where shown, is once, few, many, or a class for clones that have expanded.

cdr3_nt: TGCGCCAGCAGCCCCCAAGGCGGGGAGCAGTTCTTC; cdr3_aa: CASSPQGGEQFF; d_call: .; j_call: TRBJ2-1; clone_size: .; v_call: TRBV5-1
cdr3_nt: TGCGCCAGCAGCCAAGACAGGGGGCTCGACTATGGCTACACCTTC; cdr3_aa: CASSQDRGLDYGYTF; d_call: TRBD1; j_call: TRBJ1-2; clone_size: .; v_call: TRBV4-1
cdr3_nt: TGTGCCAGCAGTGAAGCGCCTTGGGACAGGGGTGGGGTCCAGCCCCAGCATTTT; cdr3_aa: CASSEAPWDRGGVQPQHF; d_call: TRBD1; j_call: TRBJ1-5; clone_size: once; v_call: TRBV2
cdr3_nt: TGTGCCAGCAGCCCCGGACTAGCGGGGGCCCTACAAGAGACCCAGTACTTC; cdr3_aa: CASSPGLAGALQETQYF; d_call: TRBD2; j_call: TRBJ2-5; clone_size: .; v_call: TRBV13
cdr3_nt: TGTGCCAGCAGTTTCGGTGACCGTCTCGAGCAGTACTTC; cdr3_aa: CASSFGDRLEQYF; d_call: .; j_call: TRBJ2-7; clone_size: .; v_call: TRBV28
cdr3_nt: TGCGCCAGCAGCTTGGCCGGGACTATCAACACCGGGGAGCTGTTTTTT; cdr3_aa: CASSLAGTINTGELFF; d_call: TRBD2; j_call: TRBJ2-2; clone_size: .; v_call: TRBV5-1
cdr3_nt: TGTGCCAGCAGTTACTCAGGGGCTGGGGCCAACGTCCTGACTTTC; cdr3_aa: CASSYSGAGANVLTF; d_call: .; j_call: TRBJ2-6; clone_size: .; v_call: TRBV6-5
cdr3_nt: TGTGCCAGCAGCCCCCTAACAGGGACAACTAAGACCCAGTACTTC; cdr3_aa: CASSPLTGTTKTQYF; d_call: .; j_call: TRBJ2-5; clone_size: .; v_call: TRBV4-2
cdr3_nt: TGTGCCAGCAGCCCGCGGACAGGCGGGGCTTTCTTT; cdr3_aa: CASSPRTGGAFF; d_call: TRBD1; j_call: TRBJ1-1; clone_size: .; v_call: TRBV7-8
cdr3_nt: TGTGCCAGCAGCCCACCGTGGGGACAGGGGGAGTACGAGCAGTACTTC; cdr3_aa: CASSPPWGQGEYEQYF; d_call: TRBD1; j_call: TRBJ2-7; clone_size: .; v_call: TRBV4-2
cdr3_nt: TGTGCCAGCAGCACCCGGGACAGGGGGCGGGATGAGCAGTTCTTC; cdr3_aa: CASSTRDRGRDEQFF; d_call: TRBD1; j_call: TRBJ2-1; clone_size: .; v_call: TRBV11-2
cdr3_nt: TGCGCCAGCAGCTTGGGATATGGCAGGGTCAACGAGCAGTACTTC; cdr3_aa: CASSLGYGRVNEQYF; d_call: .; j_call: TRBJ2-7; clone_size: .; v_call: TRBV5-1
cdr3_nt: TGTGCCAGCAGCTGGGACAGGGGTAACCATGAGCAGTTCTTC; cdr3_aa: CASSWDRGNHEQFF; d_call: TRBD1; j_call: TRBJ2-1; clone_size: .; v_call: TRBV7-6
cdr3_nt: TGCGCCAGCAGTGCTGGGACAGGGTACCACGAGCAGTACTTC; cdr3_aa: CASSAGTGYHEQYF; d_call: TRBD1; j_call: TRBJ2-7; clone_size: .; v_call: TRBV5-1
cdr3_nt: TGTGCCAGCAGTTCCCTCGGACTGCCGAACACTGAAGCTTTCTTT; cdr3_aa: CASSSLGLPNTEAFF; d_call: .; j_call: TRBJ1-1; clone_size: .; v_call: TRBV6-1
cdr3_nt: TGTGCTAGCAGCCCGACAGTCGACTCTGGAAACACCATATATTTT; cdr3_aa: CASSPTVDSGNTIYF; d_call: .; j_call: TRBJ1-3; clone_size: .; v_call: TRBV7-7
cdr3_nt: TGTGCCAGCAGCGTCGGGGGTGACAGGGGTCAGCCCCAGCATTTT; cdr3_aa: CASSVGGDRGQPQHF; d_call: TRBD1; j_call: TRBJ1-5; clone_size: .; v_call: TRBV5-4
cdr3_nt: TGTGCCAGCTCTGGGGAGGACTATTCCTCCTACGAGCAGTACTTC; cdr3_aa: CASSGEDYSSYEQYF; d_call: .; j_call: TRBJ2-7; clone_size: .; v_call: TRBV27
cdr3_nt: TGCGCCAGCAGCCAGACAGTTAATAATTCACCCCTCCACTTT; cdr3_aa: CASSQTVNNSPLHF; d_call: .; j_call: TRBJ1-6; clone_size: few; v_call: TRBV5-1
cdr3_nt: TGTGCCAGTAGTATCGGTCAGCTCAGTCCCTATGGCTACACCTTC; cdr3_aa: CASSIGQLSPYGYTF; d_call: .; j_call: TRBJ1-2; clone_size: .; v_call: TRBV19
cdr3_nt: TGTGCCAGCAGCCCAGTCGGGGGACCCTACGAGCAGTACTTC; cdr3_aa: CASSPVGGPYEQYF; d_call: .; j_call: TRBJ2-7; clone_size: .; v_call: TRBV9
cdr3_nt: TGTGCCAGCAGCTTAAGGGGGTACAATGAGCAGTTCTTC; cdr3_aa: CASSLRGYNEQFF; d_call: .; j_call: TRBJ2-1; clone_size: .; v_call: TRBV5-4
cdr3_nt: TGTGCCAGCAGCTCTCAGGGGATCTATGGCTACACCTTC; cdr3_aa: CASSSQGIYGYTF; d_call: .; j_call: TRBJ1-2; clone_size: .; v_call: TRBV28
cdr3_nt: TGTGCCAGCAGTGGAAGGAGGGTCCCTTGGGCCGGGACAGGGGGCGGATCCTACAATGAGCAGTTCTTC; cdr3_aa: CASSGRRVPWAGTGGGSYNEQFF; d_call: TRBD1; j_call: TRBJ2-1; clone_size: once; v_call: TRBV2
cdr3_nt: TGTGCCAGCAGTTACGCGACAGGCTATAGCAATCAGCCCCAGCATTTT; cdr3_aa: CASSYATGYSNQPQHF; d_call: .; j_call: TRBJ1-5; clone_size: .; v_call: TRBV10-3
cdr3_nt: TGCAGTGCTAGGCAGGGGTACGAGCAGTACTTC; cdr3_aa: CSARQGYEQYF; d_call: .; j_call: TRBJ2-7; clone_size: .; v_call: TRBV20-1
cdr3_nt: TGTGCCAGTAGTATAGCCCAGACCTACGAGCAGTACTTC; cdr3_aa: CASSIAQTYEQYF; d_call: .; j_call: TRBJ2-7; clone_size: .; v_call: TRBV19
cdr3_nt: TGTGCCAGCAGCTCCAACAGGGGGCGGGACGAGCAGTACTTC; cdr3_aa: CASSSNRGRDEQYF; d_call: TRBD1; j_call: TRBJ2-7; clone_size: .; v_call: TRBV9
cdr3_nt: TGTGCCAGCAGCTTACTCCAGGGCGCGTCCGAGCAGTACTTC; cdr3_aa: CASSLLQGASEQYF; d_call: .; j_call: TRBJ2-7; clone_size: .; v_call: TRBV7-8
cdr3_nt: TGTGCCAGCAGGAAACCGGGACAGGGTTTGGGTGAGACCCAGTACTTC; cdr3_aa: CASRKPGQGLGETQYF; d_call: TRBD1; j_call: TRBJ2-5; clone_size: .; v_call: TRBV2
cdr3_nt: TGTGCCAGCAGCTCTTCTTTCTACGAGCAGTACTTC; cdr3_aa: CASSSSFYEQYF; d_call: .; j_call: TRBJ2-7; clone_size: .; v_call: TRBV7-8
cdr3_nt: TGTGCCAGTAGTATAGGGGACAGGGCCTACGAGCAGTACTTC; cdr3_aa: CASSIGDRAYEQYF; d_call: TRBD1; j_call: TRBJ2-7; clone_size: .; v_call: TRBV19
cdr3_nt: TGTGCCAGCAGTTCCCTAGCGGGAGGGAACTACGAGCAGTACTTC; cdr3_aa: CASSSLAGGNYEQYF; d_call: TRBD2; j_call: TRBJ2-7; clone_size: .; v_call: TRBV27
cdr3_nt: TGCGCCAGCAGCCCCCCCTGGCTAGCTCAAGAGACCCAGTACTTC; cdr3_aa: CASSPPWLAQETQYF; d_call: .; j_call: TRBJ2-5; clone_size: .; v_call: TRBV5-1
cdr3_nt: TGTGCCAGCAGCTTAGCCCCCCGGGGTGCGGGAGCTTTCTTT; cdr3_aa: CASSLAPRGAGAFF; d_call: .; j_call: TRBJ1-1; clone_size: .; v_call: TRBV7-2
cdr3_nt: TGCGCCAGCAGCCCCGGGACAGGGACGGATCAGCCCCAGCATTTT; cdr3_aa: CASSPGTGTDQPQHF; d_call: TRBD1; j_call: TRBJ1-5; clone_size: once; v_call: TRBV5-1
cdr3_nt: TGTGCCAGCAGCTTGGGACGGGAGCAGTACTTC; cdr3_aa: CASSLGREQYF; d_call: .; j_call: TRBJ2-7; clone_size: .; v_call: TRBV11-3
cdr3_nt: TGTGCCAGCAGCTATGACAGGGAGGACACTGAAGCTTTCTTT; cdr3_aa: CASSYDREDTEAFF; d_call: TRBD1; j_call: TRBJ1-1; clone_size: .; v_call: TRBV28
cdr3_nt: TGTGCCAGTAGGCACCGGGACGGTAATGAAAAACTGTTTTTT; cdr3_aa: CASRHRDGNEKLFF; d_call: .; j_call: TRBJ1-4; clone_size: .; v_call: TRBV19
cdr3_nt: TGTGCCACCAGCAGCGTCCGGGACAGGGGGGGGGACAATGAGCAGTTCTTC; cdr3_aa: CATSSVRDRGGDNEQFF; d_call: TRBD1; j_call: TRBJ2-1; clone_size: .; v_call: TRBV15
cdr3_nt: TGTGCCAGCAACAGGGAACGTGAGCCCCAGCATTTT; cdr3_aa: CASNREREPQHF; d_call: .; j_call: TRBJ1-5; clone_size: .; v_call: TRBV2
cdr3_nt: TGTGCCAGCAGCTACGGACACTTGCCCTACACCGGGGAGCTGTTTTTT; cdr3_aa: CASSYGHLPYTGELFF; d_call: .; j_call: TRBJ2-2; clone_size: .; v_call: TRBV9
cdr3_nt: TGTGCCAGCAGCGTAGCTGGACTAGCTACCTACAATGAGCAGTTCTTC; cdr3_aa: CASSVAGLATYNEQFF; d_call: TRBD2; j_call: TRBJ2-1; clone_size: .; v_call: TRBV9
cdr3_nt: TGTGCCAGCAGCCCAACGTGGACAGGGTCTGGAAACACCATATATTTT; cdr3_aa: CASSPTWTGSGNTIYF; d_call: TRBD1; j_call: TRBJ1-3; clone_size: .; v_call: TRBV11-1
cdr3_nt: TGTGCCAGCAGTTTTATCACTAGCCAATCCGAGCAGTACTTC; cdr3_aa: CASSFITSQSEQYF; d_call: .; j_call: TRBJ2-7; clone_size: .; v_call: TRBV28
cdr3_nt: TGCAGCGTTGAAGGGGGAGTATACTACAATGAGCAGTTCTTC; cdr3_aa: CSVEGGVYYNEQFF; d_call: .; j_call: TRBJ2-1; clone_size: .; v_call: TRBV29-1
cdr3_nt: TGTGCCAGCAGCCCTACCGGGTGGTACTACAATGAGCAGTTCTTC; cdr3_aa: CASSPTGWYYNEQFF; d_call: .; j_call: TRBJ2-1; clone_size: .; v_call: TRBV7-3
cdr3_nt: TGCGCCAGCAGCTCCGAAATGGGTTATGATCGGCAGTTCTTC; cdr3_aa: CASSSEMGYDRQFF; d_call: .; j_call: TRBJ2-1; clone_size: .; v_call: TRBV5-1
cdr3_nt: TGTGCCAGCAGCTCGACAGGGGCGGCCACCGGGGAGCTGTTTTTT; cdr3_aa: CASSSTGAATGELFF; d_call: TRBD1; j_call: TRBJ2-2; clone_size: .; v_call: TRBV2
cdr3_nt: TGTGCCAGCAGCGTAGGGGGACTGCAATCTGGAAACACCATATATTTT; cdr3_aa: CASSVGGLQSGNTIYF; d_call: .; j_call: TRBJ1-3; clone_size: .; v_call: TRBV9
cdr3_nt: TGTGCCAGCAGTTTATCGGTCAGGGCGTTCGACGGGGAGCTGTTTTTT; cdr3_aa: CASSLSVRAFDGELFF; d_call: .; j_call: TRBJ2-2; clone_size: .; v_call: TRBV27
cdr3_nt: TGTGCCATACGCGGGGAAAGCACAGATACGCAGTATTTT; cdr3_aa: CAIRGESTDTQYF; d_call: .; j_call: TRBJ2-3; clone_size: once; v_call: TRBV19
cdr3_nt: TGCGCCAGCAGCCTAACTGGTCTGGGAGTGAACACTGAAGCTTTCTTT; cdr3_aa: CASSLTGLGVNTEAFF; d_call: .; j_call: TRBJ1-1; clone_size: .; v_call: TRBV5-1